Each of the 20 T cell receptor beta chains below was sequenced from the same sample in a study of blood T cells in healthy people across ages. Alongside a J-beta primer mix, a sample-barcoded 5' primer served in a second PCR lasting roughly 7 to 11 cycles. A single record per CDR3 protein comes from TCRdb applying MiXCR to the 5' RACE reads. The sample shows more than 650,000 distinct CDR3 sequences, about 48% of them seen only once. Sequencing was done on a sample of blood. These TCRs come from a man older than 75 in good health.

This chain uses TRBV7-3 with TRBJ2-3; D remains unclear. Trimming cost V 5 bases and J 1 base, with 10 bases left between them. Germline V gene lookup returns CDR1 SGHTA and CDR2 FQGTGA. This CDR3 comprises 14 residues. CDR3 in amino acids: CASSPVLGTDTQYF. In DNA, the CDR3 is TGTGCCAGCAGCCCCGTGCTGGGCACAGATACGCAGTATTTT. The whole variable domain, remainder taken from reference TRBV7-3 and TRBJ2-3, is GAGVSQTPSNKVTEKGKYVELRCDPISGHTALYWYRQSLGQGPEFLIYFQGTGAADDSGLPNDRFFAVRPEGSVSTLKIQRTERGDSAVYLCASSPVLGTDTQYFGPGTRLTVL.

The chain employs TRBV19 and TRBJ2-2, with 8 bases matching TRBD1. There are 15 residues in the CDR3. J gave up 7 bases and V 7 bases, and 11 bases lay outside the gene matches. From germline, CDR1 is LNHDA and CDR2 SQIVND (reference sequence). CDR3 DNA: TGTGCCAGTACATACCCGACAGGGGTTCACGGGGAGCTGTTTTTT. Translation: CASTYPTGVHGELFF.

This clonotype showed up just a few times. The chain carries TRBV9 and TRBJ2-3, with 7 bases identical to TRBD2. Germline trimming cut 7 bases from V and 2 bases from J; bases unmatched to any gene: 7. The CDR3 totals 14 residues. CDR1 and CDR2 from the germline V gene are SGDLS and YYNGEE. The CDR3 region has the DNA TGTGCCAGCTCGGCGGGAGACGTCACAGATACGCAGTATTTT. Translating gives CASSAGDVTDTQYF.

This sequence joins TRBV7-8 and TRBJ1-6; a possible D gene is TRBD1 (5 bases). Looked up from germline, CDR1 is SGHVS and CDR2 is FQNEAQ. The ends were cut back, 8 bases at V and 5 bases at J, with 13 bases in the middle. The CDR3 has 14 residues. CDR3 nucleotide sequence: TGTGCCAGCCGTCCGGACAACCATAATTCACCCCTCCACTTT. Protein: CASRPDNHNSPLHF.

This clonotype has a handful of counts. The V call is TRBV5-1, the J call TRBJ2-1, with 14 bases aligning to TRBD2. CDR1 is SGHRS and CDR2 is YFSETQ in the germline V gene. J was trimmed by 6 bases and V by 3 bases; bases with no gene match: 11. This CDR3 comprises 18 residues. This chain's CDR3 is CASSSTTSGRAGSNEQFF. The CDR3, as DNA: TGCGCCAGCAGCTCCACGACTAGCGGGAGGGCCGGCTCCAATGAGCAGTTCTTC. The full variable domain, rest sourced from reference TRBV5-1 and TRBJ2-1, is KAGVTQTPRYLIKTRGQQVTLSCSPISGHRSVSWYQQTPGQGLQFLFEYFSETQRNKGNFPGRFSGRQFSNSRSEMNVSTLELGDSALYLCASSSTTSGRAGSNEQFFGPGTRLTVL.

Comment on this clonotype: A read error may be the cause here, since a much bigger clone is one base away. This CDR3 is CASSDYVGQADIRALHF. CDR3 DNA: TGTGCCAGCAGTGATTATGTGGGACAGGCCGACATCCGCGCCCTCCACTTT. This chain joins TRBV6-1 and TRBJ1-6; 8 positions agree with TRBD1. In germline, CDR1 is MNHNS, CDR2 SASEGT. This CDR3 comprises 17 residues. The J segment lost 14 bases and the V segment lost 3 bases, leaving 18 bases of the junction unmatched.

The chain uses TRBV9 and TRBJ1-6; no reliable D call. V was shortened by 1 base and J by 7 bases, with 9 bases between the two germline ends. The germline V gene encodes CDR1 SGDLS and CDR2 YYNGEE. This CDR3 is built from 14 residues. DNA for the CDR3: TGTGCCAGCAGCGTACTCTCGAGCAATTCACCCCTCCACTTT. It translates to CASSVLSSNSPLHF.

This clonotype came up a few times. V is TRBV3-1 and J is TRBJ2-4, with TRBD1 matching over 12 bases. Unmatched junction bases numbered 9, after V lost 4 bases and J lost 8 bases. The germline CDR1 and CDR2 sequences are LGHDT and YNNKEL (reference sequence). The CDR3 sequence is 16 residues long. This chain's CDR3 is CASSPRDRGLIDIQYF. The DNA for the CDR3 is TGTGCCAGCAGCCCCAGGGACAGGGGGCTTATAGACATTCAGTACTTC.

This clonotype was counted between two and nine times. The CDR3 DNA reads TGCGCCAGCAGCCCCGGGACTAGCGGGACCCTCTACAATGAGCAGTTCTTC. Protein: CASSPGTSGTLYNEQFF. This chain uses TRBV5-1 with TRBJ2-1; 13 bases fit TRBD2. V shed 4 bases and J 3 bases; nucleotides not matched to a gene: 7. This CDR3 has 17 amino acids. The V gene's germline CDR1 is SGHRS and CDR2 YFSETQ. Together with reference TRBV5-1 and TRBJ2-1, the CDR3 gives the full variable domain: KAGVTQTPRYLIKTRGQQVTLSCSPISGHRSVSWYQQTPGQGLQFLFEYFSETQRNKGNFPGRFSGRQFSNSRSEMNVSTLELGDSALYLCASSPGTSGTLYNEQFFGPGTRLTVL.

The chain combines TRBV29-1 with TRBJ2-7, with D perhaps given as TRBD1 or TRBD2 (5 bases each). The CDR3 is made up of 14 amino acids. The germline gives CDR1 SQVTM, CDR2 ANQGSEA. CDR3 in amino acids: CTGIVGLFSYEQYF. As DNA, the CDR3 is TGCACGGGGATAGTGGGGCTTTTCTCCTACGAGCAGTACTTC.

This clonotype came up a few times. This chain joins TRBV12-3 or TRBV12-4 and TRBJ2-5; D remains unclear. The CDR3 runs to 16 residues. V lost 4 bases to trimming and J lost 1 base, with 16 bases between them. CDR3 DNA: TGTGCCAGCAGTTCATCTGCGTCTACGCCCCAAGAGACCCAGTACTTC. Protein sequence: CASSSSASTPQETQYF.

V gene TRBV20-1 combines with J gene TRBJ2-1, with TRBD2 matching 8 bases. V was pared by 1 base and J by 6 bases, with 11 bases of the junction left unmatched. This CDR3 comprises 16 residues. The germline V gene encodes CDR1 DFQATT and CDR2 SNEGSKA (reference sequence). DNA for the CDR3: TGCAGTGCTAGAGGCCCCCGGGGACTAGTTACCAATGAGCAGTTCTTC. Translation: CSARGPRGLVTNEQFF.

The chain links TRBV3-1 to TRBJ2-6; 10 bases agree with TRBD2. Germline loops: CDR1 LGHDT, CDR2 YNNKEL (reference sequence). CDR3 size: 19 residues. Losses at the gene ends were 1 base for V and 2 bases for J; bases not matched to a gene: 8. DNA for the CDR3: TGTGCCAGCAGCCAAGGGGTGGGACTAGCGACTCCTGGGGCCAACGTCCTGACTTTC. Translated: CASSQGVGLATPGANVLTF.

About this clonotype itself: One base away lies a much larger clone, so this may be a sequencing read error. The rearrangement uses TRBV11-2 and TRBJ2-7, with D possibly matching TRBD1 (6 bases). The CDR3 spans 14 residues. The germline V gene encodes CDR1 SGHAT and CDR2 FQNNGV. This CDR3 reads CVSSFSEGVYEQYF. The DNA for the CDR3 is TGTGTCAGCAGCTTTTCCGAGGGGGTTTACGAGCAGTACTTC.

The chain joins TRBV7-2 to TRBJ2-3, with D perhaps matching TRBD1 (5 bases). Germline loops: CDR1 SGHTA, CDR2 FQGNSA. The V end lost 4 bases, the J end lost 10 bases, and 12 bases lay between the germline ends. The CDR3 is made up of 12 amino acids. CDR3 in DNA: TGTGCCAGCAGCTCGTCAGGGTTTGCGCAGTATTTT. Encoded protein: CASSSSGFAQYF.

This clonotype was seen ten or more times. CDR3 region: CASSLLFSGTRTYEQYF. The CDR3 region has the DNA TGCGCCAGCAGCCTACTTTTCTCCGGGACTAGAACCTACGAGCAGTACTTC. V usage is TRBV4-1 and J usage is TRBJ2-7; TRBD2 agrees at 8 bases. The germline CDR1 and CDR2 sequences are MGHRA and YSYEKL. The CDR3 spans 17 residues. J lost 2 bases, V lost 4 bases, and 13 bases had no gene match.

In DNA form, the CDR3 reads TGTGCCAGCTCACCTCAACAGGGGGGACAAGAGACCCAGTACTTC. It specifies CASSPQQGGQETQYF. This chain uses TRBV18 with TRBJ2-7; the match to TRBD1 covers 8 bases. TRBJ2-5 explains the end of the DNA better; the J call may be wrong. Germline CDR1 KGHSH, CDR2 LQKENI. The CDR3 is made up of 15 amino acids.

The chain couples TRBV20-1 to TRBJ2-3, with D possibly being TRBD2 (5 bases). The V gene's germline CDR1 is DFQATT and CDR2 SNEGSKA (reference sequence). V was clipped by 0 bases and J by 14 bases, with 27 bases between them. The CDR3 extends over 16 amino acids. The DNA of the CDR3 is TGCAGTGCTAGAGATAGGCTGGGAGCGGAACACAGATACGCGTATTTT. It is translated as CSARDRLGAEHRYAYF.

DNA of the CDR3: TGCAGCGTTGTGGGTTTCGCGGTTGAGCAGTTCTTC. Translated: CSVVGFAVEQFF. This sequence joins TRBV29-1 and TRBJ2-1, with D unclear. The V end was cut by 4 bases, the J end by 9 bases, with 13 bases between. Looked up from germline, CDR1 is SQVTM and CDR2 is ANQGSEA. The CDR3 spans 12 residues.

The rearrangement uses TRBV6-5 and TRBJ2-6; TRBD2 matches 7 bases. V dropped 3 bases and J dropped 2; count of bases not matched to a gene: 22. This CDR3 comprises 22 residues. The germline CDR1 and CDR2 sequences are MNHEY and SVGAGI. The CDR3 DNA reads as TGTGCCAGCAGTTATGACCCGTGGGGAGGGGTCGATTCGGGGCCTGGGGCCAACGTCCTGACTTTC. Amino acids: CASSYDPWGGVDSGPGANVLTF.